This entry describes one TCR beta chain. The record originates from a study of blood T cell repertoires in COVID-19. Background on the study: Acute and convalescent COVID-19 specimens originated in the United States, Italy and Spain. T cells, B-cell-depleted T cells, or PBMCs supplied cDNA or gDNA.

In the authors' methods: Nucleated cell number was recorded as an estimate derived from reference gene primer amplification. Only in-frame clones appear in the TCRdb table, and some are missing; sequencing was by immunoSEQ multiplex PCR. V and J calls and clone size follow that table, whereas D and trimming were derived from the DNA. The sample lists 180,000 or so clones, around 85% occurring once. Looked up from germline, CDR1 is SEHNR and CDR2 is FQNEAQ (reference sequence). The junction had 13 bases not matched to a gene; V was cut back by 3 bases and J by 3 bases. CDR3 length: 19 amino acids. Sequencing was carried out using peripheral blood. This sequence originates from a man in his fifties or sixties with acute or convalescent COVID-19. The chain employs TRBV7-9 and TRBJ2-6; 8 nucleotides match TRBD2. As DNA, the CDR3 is TGTGCCAGCAGCTTCTCTGCGGGGGGACCGGGGTTTGGGGCCAACGTCCTGACTTTC. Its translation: CASSFSAGGPGFGANVLTF.